Detailed here is one T cell receptor (beta chain). This sample was included in a study of T-cell reconstitution after alpha-beta-depleted transplantation in children. Unique molecular identifiers tagged the TCRbeta library. TCRdb called the PCR reads again in MiXCR, with one record for every CDR3 protein. This sample yields some 600,000 distinct CDR3 sequences, of which around 16% are seen a single time; approximately 1.1% belongs to the top ten. The ends were cut back, 2 bases at V and 4 bases at J, with 9 bases in the middle. Germline CDR1 and CDR2: SGHKS and YYEKEE (reference sequence). CDR3 size: 13 residues.

The TCR was taken from a human donor who donated a stem cell graft to a child with acute myeloid leukemia. The sequencing used PBMCs from the stem cell graft donor, collected from the stem cell graft. The chain recombines TRBV5-5 with TRBJ2-5; unclear D gene. The CDR3 region has the DNA TGTGCCAGCAGCTTCTCCACGGGAGAGACCCAGTACTTC. The encoded protein is CASSFSTGETQYF.